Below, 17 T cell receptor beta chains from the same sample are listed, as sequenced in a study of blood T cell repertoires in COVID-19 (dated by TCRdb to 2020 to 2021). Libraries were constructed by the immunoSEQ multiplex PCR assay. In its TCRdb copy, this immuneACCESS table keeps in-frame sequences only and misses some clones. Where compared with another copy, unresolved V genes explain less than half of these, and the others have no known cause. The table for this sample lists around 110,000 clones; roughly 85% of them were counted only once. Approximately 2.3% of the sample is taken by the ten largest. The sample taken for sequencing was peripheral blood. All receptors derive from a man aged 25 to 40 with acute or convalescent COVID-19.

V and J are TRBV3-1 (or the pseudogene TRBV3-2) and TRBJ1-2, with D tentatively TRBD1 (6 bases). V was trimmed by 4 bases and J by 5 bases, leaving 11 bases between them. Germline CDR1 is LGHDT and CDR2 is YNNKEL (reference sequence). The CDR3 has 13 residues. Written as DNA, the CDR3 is TGTGCCAGCAGCCTACAGGGAGAGTATGGCTACACCTTC. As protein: CASSLQGEYGYTF.

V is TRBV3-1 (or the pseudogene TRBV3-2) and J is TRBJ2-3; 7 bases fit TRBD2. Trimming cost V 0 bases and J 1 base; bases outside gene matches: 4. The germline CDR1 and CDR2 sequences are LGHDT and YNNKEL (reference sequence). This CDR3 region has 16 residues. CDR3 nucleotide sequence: TGTGCCAGCAGCCAAGATCGCGGGGGAGGCACAGATACGCAGTATTTT. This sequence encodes CASSQDRGGGTDTQYF.

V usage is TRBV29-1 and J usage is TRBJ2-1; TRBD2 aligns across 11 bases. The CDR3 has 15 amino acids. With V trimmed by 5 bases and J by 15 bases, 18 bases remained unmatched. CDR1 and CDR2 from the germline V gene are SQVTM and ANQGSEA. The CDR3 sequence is CSVRGLAENNGLGFF. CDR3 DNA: TGCAGCGTTCGGGGACTAGCGGAGAACAACGGCCTGGGGTTCTTC.

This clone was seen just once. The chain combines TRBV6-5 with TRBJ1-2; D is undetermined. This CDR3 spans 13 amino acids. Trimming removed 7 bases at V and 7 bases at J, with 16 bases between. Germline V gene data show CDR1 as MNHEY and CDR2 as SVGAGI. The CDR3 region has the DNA TGTGCCAGCAATGCCGCCCAACTTCGTGGCTACACCTTC. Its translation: CASNAAQLRGYTF.

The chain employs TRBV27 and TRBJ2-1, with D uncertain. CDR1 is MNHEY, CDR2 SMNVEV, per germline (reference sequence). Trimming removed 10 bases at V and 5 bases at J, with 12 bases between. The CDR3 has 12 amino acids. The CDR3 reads CATRAYDNEQFF. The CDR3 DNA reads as TGTGCCACCCGCGCCTACGACAATGAGCAGTTCTTC.

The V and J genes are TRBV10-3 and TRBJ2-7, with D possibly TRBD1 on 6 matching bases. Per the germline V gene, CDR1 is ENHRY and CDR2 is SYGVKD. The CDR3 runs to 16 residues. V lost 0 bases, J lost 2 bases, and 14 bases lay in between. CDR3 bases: TGTGCCATCAGTGAGTCGAGGGGGTCCAACCCCTACGAGCAGTACTTC. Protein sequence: CAISESRGSNPYEQYF.

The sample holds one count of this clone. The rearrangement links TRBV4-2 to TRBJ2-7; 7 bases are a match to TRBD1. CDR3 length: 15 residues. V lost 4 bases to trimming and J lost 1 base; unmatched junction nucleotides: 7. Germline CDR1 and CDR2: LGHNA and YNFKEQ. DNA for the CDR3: TGTGCCAGCAGCCCCAGACAGGGAGAGTCCTACGAGCAGTACTTC. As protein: CASSPRQGESYEQYF.

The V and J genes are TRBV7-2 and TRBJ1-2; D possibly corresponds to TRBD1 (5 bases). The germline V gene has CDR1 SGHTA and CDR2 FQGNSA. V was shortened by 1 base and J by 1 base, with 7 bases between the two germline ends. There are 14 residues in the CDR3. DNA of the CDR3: TGTGCCAGCAGCTTAGGACAGATTAACTATGGCTACACCTTC. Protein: CASSLGQINYGYTF.

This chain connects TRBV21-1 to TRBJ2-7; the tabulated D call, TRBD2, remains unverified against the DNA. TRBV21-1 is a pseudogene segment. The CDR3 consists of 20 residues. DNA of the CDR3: TGTGCCAGCAGCAAAGTGGGGCTTATTTGGACTAGCGGGACTACCTACGAGCAGTACGTC. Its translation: CASSKVGLIWTSGTTYEQYV.

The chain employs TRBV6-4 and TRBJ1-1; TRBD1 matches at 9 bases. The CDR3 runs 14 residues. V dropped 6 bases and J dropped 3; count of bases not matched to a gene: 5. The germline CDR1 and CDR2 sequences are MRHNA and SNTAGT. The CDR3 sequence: CASSRQGEDTEAFF. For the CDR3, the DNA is TGTGCCAGCAGCCGACAGGGGGAGGACACTGAAGCTTTCTTT.

CDR3 amino acids: CATSDWTSGGYEQFF. In nucleotides, the CDR3 is TGTGCCACCAGTGATTGGACTAGCGGGGGCTATGAGCAGTTCTTC. The V and J genes are TRBV24-1 and TRBJ2-1; 13 bases fit TRBD2. J was trimmed by 8 bases and V by 2 bases; bases with no gene match: 2. This CDR3 region has 15 residues. CDR1 is KGHDR, CDR2 SFDVKD, per germline.

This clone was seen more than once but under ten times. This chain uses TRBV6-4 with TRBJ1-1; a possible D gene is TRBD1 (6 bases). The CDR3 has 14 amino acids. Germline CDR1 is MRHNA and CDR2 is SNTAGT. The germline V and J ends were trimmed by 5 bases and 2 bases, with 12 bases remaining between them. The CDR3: CASSPRDTNTEAFF. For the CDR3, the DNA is TGTGCCAGCAGTCCCCGGGACACAAACACTGAAGCTTTCTTT.

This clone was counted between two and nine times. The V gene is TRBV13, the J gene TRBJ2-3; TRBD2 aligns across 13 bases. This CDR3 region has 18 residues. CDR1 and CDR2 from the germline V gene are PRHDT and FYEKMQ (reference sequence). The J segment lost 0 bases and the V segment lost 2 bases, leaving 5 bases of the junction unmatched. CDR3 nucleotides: TGTGCCAGCAGCTTACAGACTAGCGGGGGGCTCAGCACAGATACGCAGTATTTT. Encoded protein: CASSLQTSGGLSTDTQYF.

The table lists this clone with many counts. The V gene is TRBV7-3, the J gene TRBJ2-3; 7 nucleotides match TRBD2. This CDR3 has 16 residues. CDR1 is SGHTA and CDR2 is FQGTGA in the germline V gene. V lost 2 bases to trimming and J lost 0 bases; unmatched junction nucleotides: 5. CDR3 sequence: CASSLGAGPSTDTQYF. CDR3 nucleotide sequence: TGTGCCAGCAGCTTAGGAGCGGGACCCAGCACAGATACGCAGTATTTT.

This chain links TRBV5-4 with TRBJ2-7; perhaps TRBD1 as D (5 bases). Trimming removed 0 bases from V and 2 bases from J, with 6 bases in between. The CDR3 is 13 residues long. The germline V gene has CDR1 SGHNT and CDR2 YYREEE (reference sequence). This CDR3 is CASSLEGTYEQYV. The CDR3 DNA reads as TGTGCCAGCAGCTTGGAGGGGACCTACGAGCAGTACGTC.

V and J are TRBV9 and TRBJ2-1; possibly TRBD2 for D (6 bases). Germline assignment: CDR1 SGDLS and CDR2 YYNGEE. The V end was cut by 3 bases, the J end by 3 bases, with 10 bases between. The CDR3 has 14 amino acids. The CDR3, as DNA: TGTGCCAGCAGCGCAACGGAGGGCTACAATGAGCAGTTCTTC. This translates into CASSATEGYNEQFF. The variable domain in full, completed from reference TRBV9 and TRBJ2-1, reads DSGVTQTPKHLITATGQRVTLRCSPRSGDLSVYWYQQSLDQGLQFLIQYYNGEERAKGNILERFSAQQFPDLHSELNLSSLELGDSALYFCASSATEGYNEQFFGPGTRLTVL.

The CDR3, as DNA: TGTGCCAGTTATAACACCGGGGAGCTGTTTTTT. The encoded protein is CASYNTGELFF. The genes are TRBV6-5 and TRBJ2-2; D is unresolved. The germline V and J ends were trimmed by 9 bases and 2 bases, with 4 bases remaining between them. Per germline, CDR1 MNHEY and CDR2 SVGAGI. CDR3 length: 11 residues.